The 30 T cell receptor beta chains listed next were all sequenced from one sample in a study of T cell clones after liver transplantation. This table comes from immunoSEQ multiplex PCR, and its TCRdb copy is limited to in-frame clones, with some not included. The table lists some 110,000 clones, roughly 80% of them singletons. The sequencing here drew on CD4+ T cells from blood, taken before liver transplant. All receptors derive from a human donor who received a liver transplant.

V gene TRBV6-6 combines with J gene TRBJ1-4; the D is unclear. Germline CDR1 and CDR2: MNHNY and SVGAGI (reference sequence). Deletions cut 10 bases from V and 5 bases from J, with 8 bases between. This CDR3 comprises 11 residues. The CDR3 nucleotides read TGTGCCACTGCTGGAAATGAAAAACTGTTTTTT. It codes for CATAGNEKLFF.

This sequence joins TRBV6-6 and TRBJ1-2; D gene unclear. The V and J ends lost 0 bases and 4 bases respectively, with 12 bases between them. The length of the CDR3 is 15 residues. Germline CDR1 and CDR2: MNHNY and SVGAGI (reference sequence). The CDR3 nucleotides are TGTGCCAGCAGTTACTCGCCGGAGGGCCCCTATGGCTACACCTTC. Translated, it gives CASSYSPEGPYGYTF.

The chain joins TRBV5-4 to TRBJ2-5, with D maybe TRBD1 (7 bases). This CDR3 is built from 15 residues. The germline V gene encodes CDR1 SGHNT and CDR2 YYREEE (reference sequence). The germline V and J ends were trimmed by 3 bases and 1 base, with 13 bases remaining between them. CDR3 in amino acids: CASSSRDSFQETQYF. CDR3 in DNA: TGTGCCAGCAGCTCGCGGGACAGCTTCCAAGAGACCCAGTACTTC.

This clone was counted a few times. The genes are TRBV7-8 and TRBJ2-5, with unresolved D. The CDR3 consists of 12 residues. CDR1 is SGHVS and CDR2 is FQNEAQ in the germline V gene. Trimming removed 3 bases at V and 5 bases at J, with 7 bases between. CDR3 in amino acids: CASSFMVETQYF. The CDR3 region has the DNA TGTGCCAGCAGCTTTATGGTGGAGACCCAGTACTTC.

The chain uses TRBV15 and TRBJ1-2, with D perhaps TRBD1 (6 bases). V dropped 1 base and J dropped 0 bases, with 12 bases sitting between them. The CDR3 runs to 16 residues. Germline values: CDR1 LNHNV, CDR2 YYDKDF (reference sequence). The CDR3 loop reads CATSRAGADSNYGYTF. CDR3 bases: TGTGCCACCAGCAGAGCGGGGGCAGACTCTAACTATGGCTACACCTTC.

The CDR3 nucleotides read TGTGCCAGCAGCCACACAGGGGGTAACACTGAAGCTTTCTTT. As protein: CASSHTGGNTEAFF. V is TRBV6-5 and J is TRBJ1-1; TRBD1 matches 8 bases. J was trimmed by 2 bases and V by 6 bases; bases with no gene match: 5. There are 14 residues in the CDR3. Germline V gene lookup returns CDR1 MNHEY and CDR2 SVGAGI.

The count of this clone is one. The CDR3 DNA follows: TGCGCCAGCAGCTTAATTTCACAGAACTACACCTTC. Protein product: CASSLISQNYTF. This chain connects TRBV5-1 to TRBJ1-2; D gene unclear. The CDR3 contains 12 residues. V was shortened by 2 bases and J by 10 bases, with 12 bases between the two germline ends. Germline CDR1 SGHRS, CDR2 YFSETQ.

This clone was seen once. The chain links TRBV6-5 to TRBJ2-7; D is undetermined. Germline CDR1 MNHEY, CDR2 SVGAGI. The CDR3 covers 12 residues. The V end lost 0 bases, the J end lost 6 bases, and 6 bases lay between the germline ends. DNA of the CDR3: TGTGCCAGCAGTTACTCGACGTCCGAGCAGTACTTC. It yields the protein CASSYSTSEQYF.

V and J are TRBV6-5 and TRBJ1-2; 8 bases match TRBD1. V trimming: 2 bases; J trimming: 7 bases; junction bases outside the gene matches: 6. Germline lookup yields CDR1 MNHEY and CDR2 SVGAGI. The CDR3 is 14 residues long. The chain's CDR3 is CASSYLAGGSGYTF. CDR3 in DNA: TGTGCCAGCAGTTACCTTGCAGGGGGCAGTGGCTACACCTTC.

The V and J genes are TRBV19 and TRBJ2-3, with 8 bases matching TRBD2. Looked up from germline, CDR1 is LNHDA and CDR2 is SQIVND (reference sequence). J lost 0 bases, V lost 2 bases, and 10 bases had no gene match. This CDR3 is 18 amino acids long. The CDR3 DNA sequence: TGTGCCAGTAGTATACGAGCTAGCGGGCCCTCTAGCACAGATACGCAGTATTTT. This gives the protein CASSIRASGPSSTDTQYF.

V and J are TRBV6-1 and TRBJ2-7; D uncertain. The germline CDR1 and CDR2 sequences are MNHNS and SASEGT. V was clipped by 7 bases and J by 2 bases, with 15 bases between them. The length of the CDR3 is 14 residues. CDR3 DNA sequence: TGTGCCAGCACCAGGACCCAACGAGCCTACGAGCAGTACTTC. This sequence encodes CASTRTQRAYEQYF.

This clone was counted a single time. The chain carries TRBV19 and TRBJ2-1; TRBD1 matches at 8 bases. CDR3 length: 15 residues. The V gene end was trimmed by 2 bases and the J gene end by 9 bases; junction bases not matched to a gene: 9. Germline CDR1 is LNHDA and CDR2 is SQIVND (reference sequence). CDR3 residues: CASSIIGQGVVEQFF. The CDR3 DNA reads TGTGCCAGTAGTATAATCGGACAGGGTGTGGTTGAGCAGTTCTTC.

This clone came up once. The chain carries TRBV19 and TRBJ1-3; D might be TRBD1 (5 bases). Germline V gene lookup returns CDR1 LNHDA and CDR2 SQIVND (reference sequence). Trimming cost V 6 bases and J 0 bases, with 12 bases left between them. The CDR3 is 15 residues long. The CDR3 DNA reads TGTGCCAGTAGGTCAACAGGTTCCTCTGGAAACACCATATATTTT. Protein: CASRSTGSSGNTIYF. Based on the CDR3 plus reference TRBV19 and TRBJ1-3, the full variable domain is DGGITQSPKYLFRKEGQNVTLSCEQNLNHDAMYWYRQDPGQGLRLIYYSQIVNDFQKGDIAEGYSVSREKKESFPLTVTSAQKNPTAFYLCASRSTGSSGNTIYFGEGSWLTVV.

J is TRBJ2-1 and V is TRBV5-1; 7 nucleotides match TRBD1. Germline trimming cut 0 bases from V and 3 bases from J; bases unmatched to any gene: 6. Germline CDR1 is SGHRS and CDR2 is YFSETQ. This CDR3 contains 16 residues. CDR3 loop: CASSLGDWDSYNEQFF. The CDR3 coding sequence is TGCGCCAGCAGCTTGGGGGATTGGGACAGCTACAATGAGCAGTTCTTC.

This sequence joins TRBV2 and TRBJ2-7; TRBD2 agrees at 7 bases. Germline CDR1 and CDR2: SNHLY and FYNNEI. CDR3 length: 12 residues. The V segment lost 7 bases and the J segment 9 bases; nucleotides outside the gene matches: 9. As DNA, the CDR3 is TGTGCCAGCACTGGCAGCGGGGCAGGGCAGTACTTC. Translation: CASTGSGAGQYF.

This clone has just one count. The chain joins TRBV18 to TRBJ2-7, with D possibly matching TRBD1 (6 bases). V was trimmed by 2 bases and J by 0 bases, leaving 11 bases between them. Germline CDR1 KGHSH, CDR2 LQKENI. The CDR3 sequence is 15 residues long. This CDR3 is CASSPSGVGSYEQYF. CDR3 in DNA: TGTGCCAGCTCACCATCAGGGGTAGGCTCCTACGAGCAGTACTTC. Supplemented by reference TRBV18 and TRBJ2-7, the full variable domain reads NAGVMQNPRHLVRRRGQEARLRCSPMKGHSHVYWYRQLPEEGLKFMVYLQKENIIDESGMPKERFSAEFPKEGPSILRIQQVVRGDSAAYFCASSPSGVGSYEQYFGPGTRLTVT.

A single count supports this clone. The chain links TRBV7-3 to TRBJ1-3, with D possibly being TRBD1 (5 bases). This CDR3 spans 16 amino acids. Trimming removed 5 bases at V and 0 bases at J, with 14 bases between. Per germline, CDR1 SGHTA and CDR2 FQGTGA. The CDR3 protein is CASSRRGDASGNTIYF. CDR3 nucleotides: TGTGCCAGCAGCCGCCGAGGGGACGCCTCTGGAAACACCATATATTTT.

This chain uses TRBV5-1 with TRBJ2-1; D remains ambiguous. This CDR3 is built from 13 residues. V dropped 5 bases and J dropped 5 bases, with 11 bases sitting between them. Germline-derived CDR1 and CDR2 are SGHRS and YFSETQ. The CDR3 region has the DNA TGCGCCAGCAGGATGGCTACGGACAATGAGCAGTTCTTC. Encoded protein: CASRMATDNEQFF.

This chain joins TRBV5-1 and TRBJ2-7, with D hard to call. From germline, CDR1 is SGHRS and CDR2 YFSETQ. The CDR3 spans 15 residues. V gave up 4 bases and J gave up 1 base, with 15 bases separating them. The CDR3 coding sequence is TGCGCCAGCAGCCTATGGATGGTTGGGTCCTACGAGCAGTACTTC. As protein: CASSLWMVGSYEQYF.

The chain joins TRBV6-5 to TRBJ2-7; D is ambiguous. The CDR3 runs to 15 residues. The germline V and J ends were trimmed by 0 bases and 0 bases, with 9 bases remaining between them. Germline values: CDR1 MNHEY, CDR2 SVGAGI. As DNA, the CDR3 is TGTGCCAGCAGTTACTCTTGGCAGAACTCCTACGAGCAGTACTTC. Translation gives CASSYSWQNSYEQYF.

The V call is TRBV28, the J call TRBJ1-4; D gene ambiguous. The V end lost 5 bases, the J end lost 4 bases, and 2 bases lay between the germline ends. Germline V gene sequence: CDR1 MDHEN, CDR2 SYDVKM. The CDR3 has 11 residues. DNA for the CDR3: TGTGCCAGCAGTGTTAATGAAAAACTGTTTTTT. It codes for CASSVNEKLFF.

The CDR3 region is CASSSRGTSPGELFF. Written as DNA, the CDR3 is TGTGCCAGCAGCTCCCGCGGGACTAGCCCCGGGGAGCTGTTTTTT. The chain joins TRBV11-2 to TRBJ2-2; TRBD2 agrees at 9 bases. Per germline, CDR1 SGHAT and CDR2 FQNNGV. The trim removed 4 bases at V and 6 bases at J, leaving 6 bases unmatched. The CDR3 is 15 residues long.

This sequence joins TRBV28 and TRBJ2-6, with D uncertain. The CDR3 totals 18 residues. The germline V and J ends were trimmed by 2 bases and 1 base, with 15 bases remaining between them. Looked up from germline, CDR1 is MDHEN and CDR2 is SYDVKM. The CDR3 loop reads CASSLNVALRSGANVLTF. In DNA form, the CDR3 reads TGTGCCAGCAGTTTAAATGTCGCCCTACGATCTGGGGCCAACGTCCTGACTTTC.

The chain uses TRBV10-3 and TRBJ2-3, with D perhaps being TRBD1 or TRBD2 (5 bases each). Trimming left V 3 bases short and J 4 bases short, with 11 bases between. From germline, CDR1 is ENHRY and CDR2 SYGVKD. CDR3 size: 14 residues. The CDR3 reads CAISERDRSDTQYF. The CDR3 DNA reads as TGTGCCATCAGTGAAAGGGACCGATCAGATACGCAGTATTTT.

The V call is TRBV25-1, the J call TRBJ1-4; no clear D. Germline CDR1 and CDR2: MGHDK and SYGVNS. The CDR3 contains 12 residues. V was shortened by 6 bases and J by 12 bases, with 14 bases between the two germline ends. CDR3 nucleotide sequence: TGTGCCAGCAGCGTCAAACCAGGTCAACTGTTTTTT. Translated, it gives CASSVKPGQLFF.

CDR3 residues: CASSPRQGGAGEQYF. The CDR3 bases are TGCGCCAGCAGCCCCCGACAGGGCGGTGCTGGAGAGCAGTACTTC. This rearrangement joins TRBV5-1 to TRBJ2-7, with 7 bases lining up with TRBD1. V trimming: 4 bases; J trimming: 7 bases; junction bases outside the gene matches: 14. Germline V gene lookup returns CDR1 SGHRS and CDR2 YFSETQ. The CDR3 consists of 15 residues.

The chain recombines TRBV6-4 with TRBJ1-4; no clear D. The germline gives CDR1 MRHNA, CDR2 SNTAGT. The CDR3 extends over 15 amino acids. V shed 6 bases and J shed 5 bases, with 16 bases lying between them. The DNA of the CDR3 is TGTGCCAGCAGCAATAACTCCCTCTGGAATGAAAAACTGTTTTTT. Protein sequence: CASSNNSLWNEKLFF.

The gene calls are TRBV28 and TRBJ1-5, with D possibly matching TRBD1 (5 bases). Trimming removed 8 bases from V and 8 bases from J, with 16 bases in between. Germline CDR1 and CDR2: MDHEN and SYDVKM. This CDR3 region has 13 residues. CDR3 DNA sequence: TGTGCCAGCCTGGGGGGGGAGTACGAGCCCCAGCATTTT. This sequence encodes CASLGGEYEPQHF.

The rearrangement uses TRBV6-5 and TRBJ2-2; D not resolved. This CDR3 is 14 amino acids long. V lost 6 bases, J lost 2 bases, and 10 bases lay in between. CDR1 and CDR2 from the germline V gene are MNHEY and SVGAGI. DNA of the CDR3: TGTGCCAGCAGAACGGAGTTAAACACCGGGGAGCTGTTTTTT. It is translated as CASRTELNTGELFF.

This sequence joins TRBV7-9 and TRBJ1-5; 12 bases line up with TRBD1. Germline loops: CDR1 SEHNR, CDR2 FQNEAQ (reference sequence). The CDR3 consists of 16 residues. Germline trimming cut 5 bases from V and 3 bases from J; bases unmatched to any gene: 5. CDR3: CASSPGTGGNNQPQHF. In nucleotides, the CDR3 is TGTGCCAGCAGCCCCGGGACAGGGGGCAACAATCAGCCCCAGCATTTT.